This TCR beta chain is drawn from a study of T cell responses to AZD1222 COVID-19 vaccine (dated by TCRdb to the early 2020s). Regarding the complete study: AZD1222 recipients with second doses at about 4 weeks or about 12 weeks were pooled, because spike-specific TCR depth and breadth did not differ between schedules. TCR sequencing was performed for about 240 trial participants, of whom 207 were given two doses of AZD1222 and around 25 were given two doses of MenACWY control vaccine. Trial participants were enrolled by age into subgroups of 18-55, 56-69 and 70-plus years, and about 150, 27 and 61 TCR-sequenced participants, respectively, were included in these subgroups.

This clone was detected once. Its antigen is unknown. No base quality values were provided; no much bigger clone lies one nucleotide off. Overall study results and their limits: After two AZD1222 doses, both the breadth and the depth of spike-specific TCRs were significantly higher than at day 0 and than in MenACWY recipients. The 56-69-year group was small, and its depth increase did not reach significance, likely because of low power. Because no day 14 peak-response samples were available, the repertoires could be characterized only after the peak T cell response. Epitopes outside the regions mutated in the B.1.351 and B.1.1.7 variants were reportedly recognized by nearly half of the unique spike-specific TCRs. Only 5 to 7 AZD1222 recipients were SARS-CoV-2 seropositive at baseline, limiting conclusions about previously exposed vaccinees. Most participants were white British and females outnumbered males, and the authors suggested that clonal diversity may have been underestimated. The whole spike protein was spanned by vaccine-associated CD4 TCRs, and dominant responses were seen in regions 160-218 and 743-854.

The CDR3, cysteine through phenylalanine, is 15 amino acids long. The only DNA kept is the CDR3, 45 bases in frame from the first base. CDR1 MNHEY and CDR2 SVGAGI are derived from the germline V gene. The junction carries 13 bases between V and J, which are trimmed by 0 bases and 10 bases respectively. The time point label, read with the paper, signifies: baseline before first vaccination. Samples from vaccinated people were obtained from the UK trials COV001 and COV002, which included a single-blind randomized controlled phase 2/3 trial of AZD1222 (ChAdOx1 nCoV-19) in healthy adults. For TCRbeta chain sequencing, PBMC samples from trial participants were taken at day 0 and at day 28 after the second dose. The CDR3 regions of human TCRbeta chains were analyzed by immunosequencing. The source study handled its data this way. Repertoire TCRs were checked for matches against a reference library of SARS-CoV-2-specific TCRs that had been generated using the MIRA antigen-specificity platform. Breadth was defined as the fraction of unique TCRs that were SARS-CoV-2-associated, and depth was defined as the fraction of total T cells that were SARS-CoV-2-associated. Using the MIRA data, every spike-specific TCR was mapped to the spike region that the TCR reacted to and assigned to either a CD4 or a CD8 class. Log10-transformed breadth and depth values were compared by one-way ANOVA with Sidak's multiple comparisons tests. Entries here come from immuneACCESS through TCRdb and include only in-frame sequences with V and J called. Some clones fail to appear in such tables; in the studies checked, an unresolved V gene covers under half of the shortfall, and the cause of the remainder is unknown. V and J calls plus clone size are reproduced from that table; the DNA served to infer D and trimming. The sample includes fewer than 130,000 clones, with about four fifths observed a single time. The top ten clones comprise 4.6% of the sample.

This clonotype was sampled from an adult in good health. Material: peripheral blood, obtained on day 0 of AZD1222 vaccination. The V and J genes are TRBV6-5 and TRBJ1-6; no D gene call is confident. The nucleotides are TGTGCCAGCAGTTACTCGAGGCAGTCTGTCTCACCCCTCCACTTT. It encodes CASSYSRQSVSPLHF.